The following is a T cell receptor (beta chain) sequence with its context. V shed 4 bases and J shed 1 base, with 16 bases lying between them. CDR3 length equals 16 residues. The germline CDR1 and CDR2 sequences are KGHDR and SFDVKD. The assay was immunoSEQ multiplex PCR, and TCRdb's table has in-frame clones only and misses some. The data hold some 110,000 clones, with around nine tenths observed a single time. This sample stems from a study of control samples from healthy donors and cancer patients. Source material: blood. The source is a woman in her sixties or seventies in good health. The rearrangement uses TRBV24-1 and TRBJ2-7, with a possible D match to TRBD1 (5 bases). CDR3 coding DNA: TGTGCCACCAGTGACCCTGACAGTTACTCTTCCTACGAGCAGTACTTC. Its protein is CATSDPDSYSSYEQYF.